The 10 T cell receptor beta chains in this list originate from one sample, sequenced in a study of vaccination and CD4 T cells after COVID-19. The treatment here: approximately 11-day PBMC culture with coronavirus spike peptide pools or control peptides (ViraFEST assay). The collection of CD4+ T cells from the unexposed donor took place before the COVID-19 pandemic (2011-2018). Sequencing of cultured CD4+ T cell DNA used the Oncomine TCR Beta short-read assay. Via MiXCR, TCRdb re-called the PCR reads, giving one row per CDR3 protein. In the table there are 4,500 to 6,500 distinct CDR3 sequences, 41% of which are singletons. Which antigens these TCRs recognize remains unknown. Sequencing was carried out using CD4+ T cells from blood, cultured in vitro. The receptors derive from a human donor in good health.

This chain connects TRBV20-1 to TRBJ1-1; TRBD1 might be the D (6 bases). Looked up from germline, CDR1 is DFQATT and CDR2 is SNEGSKA (reference sequence). The CDR3 extends over 16 amino acids. Trimming pared 0 bases from V and 1 base from J, leaving 15 bases between. The CDR3 spells CSARDTGGAQNTEAFF. The CDR3 bases are TGCAGTGCTAGAGATACCGGGGGCGCACAGAACACTGAAGCTTTCTTT.

V and J are TRBV7-8 and TRBJ2-1, with 8 positions matching TRBD2. Germline CDR1 and CDR2: SGHVS and FQNEAQ. V lost 3 bases and J lost 5; bases outside the gene matches: 15. CDR3 length equals 18 residues. Here the CDR3 reads CASSLGRGRLAGHNEQFF. CDR3 in DNA: TGTGCCAGCAGCTTGGGTAGGGGCAGGCTAGCGGGTCACAATGAGCAGTTCTTC.

The chain employs TRBV9 and TRBJ2-7; D unclear. V shed 1 base and J shed 3 bases, with 8 bases lying between them. Germline V gives CDR1 SGDLS, CDR2 YYNGEE. This CDR3 comprises 13 residues. As DNA, the CDR3 is TGTGCCAGCAGCGTAAACCCGCTCTACGAGCAGTACTTC. Translating it yields CASSVNPLYEQYF.

This clonotype has a handful of counts. The CDR3 sequence is CASSWRVEGGLLGHEQFF. Written as DNA, the CDR3 is TGTGCCAGCAGTTGGCGCGTTGAGGGGGGGCTCCTTGGGCATGAGCAGTTCTTC. The rearrangement uses TRBV27 and TRBJ2-1; perhaps TRBD2 as D (7 bases). Trimming pared 4 bases from V and 8 bases from J, leaving 27 bases between. The CDR3 sequence is 18 residues long. The V gene's germline CDR1 is MNHEY and CDR2 SMNVEV (reference sequence).

The chain joins TRBV12-3 or TRBV12-4 to TRBJ1-2, with 9 bases that match TRBD1. Unmatched junction bases numbered 1, after V lost 1 base and J lost 4 bases. This CDR3 has 14 amino acids. The CDR3 bases are TGTGCCAGCAGTTTAGACAGGGGGCCCTATGGCTACACCTTC. Encoded protein: CASSLDRGPYGYTF.

The genes are TRBV6-1 and TRBJ2-1; 12 nucleotides line up with TRBD2. This CDR3 contains 17 residues. Germline CDR1 reads MNHNS; CDR2 reads SASEGT. After removal of 6 bases from V and 8 bases from J, the junction contained 14 bases not matched to a gene. This CDR3 is CASSPRPSGRASDEQFF. The CDR3 region has the DNA TGTGCCAGCAGCCCTAGACCTAGCGGGAGGGCCTCTGATGAGCAGTTCTTC.

The chain recombines TRBV12-3 or TRBV12-4 with TRBJ2-5; no clear D gene. CDR3 length equals 13 residues. With 5 bases removed from V and 3 bases from J, the gap between germline ends came to 10 bases. CDR3 DNA: TGTGCCAGCAGTCTGGCCATAAAAGAGACCCAGTACTTC. As protein: CASSLAIKETQYF.

The chain employs TRBV6-1 and TRBJ2-5; TRBD2 agrees at 8 bases. Per germline, CDR1 MNHNS and CDR2 SASEGT. After removal of 5 bases from V and 0 bases from J, the junction contained 5 bases not matched to a gene. The CDR3 totals 15 residues. The CDR3 reads CASSTGGGYQETQYF. CDR3 bases: TGTGCCAGCAGTACCGGGGGGGGGTACCAAGAGACCCAGTACTTC.

This clonotype was found a few times. CDR3 amino acids: CATSRTRTGGTREQYF. The CDR3 bases are TGTGCCACCAGCAGAACCCGGACAGGGGGTACGAGGGAGCAGTACTTC. The rearrangement uses TRBV15 and TRBJ2-7, with TRBD1 identical over 10 bases. Germline CDR1 reads LNHNV; CDR2 reads YYDKDF (reference sequence). The CDR3 has 16 residues. J lost 7 bases, V lost 2 bases, and 11 bases had no gene match.

This clonotype was observed a handful of times. The genes are TRBV6-5 and TRBJ2-3; 13 bases match TRBD2. This CDR3 contains 17 residues. After removal of 0 bases from V and 2 bases from J, the junction contained 2 bases not matched to a gene. CDR1 is MNHEY, CDR2 SVGAGI, per germline. The CDR3 reads CASSYSGTSGNTDTQYF. CDR3 coding DNA: TGTGCCAGCAGTTACTCCGGGACTAGCGGGAACACAGATACGCAGTATTTT.